A selection of T cell receptor beta chains follows, all from one sample in a study of CD8 T cells in Susac syndrome. MiXCR, applied by TCRdb to the immunoSEQ multiplex PCR reads, yields one record per CDR3 protein. The sample shows roughly 80,000 distinct CDR3 sequences, roughly 94% of them seen only once. The sample consisted of CD8+ T cells from PBMCs. The source is a human donor with Susac syndrome. Both conserved end residues are part of each CDR3. The D gene is left open where the match is weak. A row's size may be missing; if present it is once, few, many or a size class.

TGTGCCAGCAGCTTAGCGTGGGCAGAAGATACGCAGTATTTT | CASSLAWAEDTQYF | TRBJ2-3 | . | . | TRBV7-9
TGTGCCAGCAGCGCCACCGGGACAGGGTACAATGAGCAGTTCTTC | CASSATGTGYNEQFF | TRBJ2-1 | . | TRBD1 | TRBV9
TGTGCCAGCAGCAACCCCGCAGAGACCCAGTACTTC | CASSNPAETQYF | TRBJ2-5 | once | . | TRBV21-1
TGTGCCAGCAGTTTCGATCGACTAGCGGAGTTCCAAGAGACCCAGTACTTC | CASSFDRLAEFQETQYF | TRBJ2-5 | . | TRBD2 | TRBV28
TGTGCCAGCAGCTTAGCGGGGGGGTTCACAGATACGCAGTATTTT | CASSLAGGFTDTQYF | TRBJ2-3 | few | TRBD2 | TRBV7-3
TGTGCCAGCACCCCCCCGGGGAGCGGGGGGGCCGGCGAGCAGTACTTC | CASTPPGSGGAGEQYF | TRBJ2-7 | . | TRBD2 | TRBV7-9
TGCGCCAGCAGCCAAGAAGGGTTTGAGACCCAGTACTTC | CASSQEGFETQYF | TRBJ2-5 | . | . | TRBV4-1
TGTGCCTGGGCCGGGACCAGCTCCTATAATTCACCCCTCCACTTT | CAWAGTSSYNSPLHF | TRBJ1-6 | . | . | TRBV30
TGTGCCACCAGCAGAACAGGGGACTACGAGCAGTACTTC | CATSRTGDYEQYF | TRBJ2-7 | once | TRBD1 | TRBV15
TGTGCCACCAGTGATTCCGGGATAGTCTACGAGCAGTACTTC | CATSDSGIVYEQYF | TRBJ2-7 | . | . | TRBV24-1
TGTGCCAGCAGCTTCCTGAACCTCTATGGCTACACCTTC | CASSFLNLYGYTF | TRBJ1-2 | . | . | TRBV7-2
TGTGCCAGCAGCCCTCTCCGGGACCGACCATACGAGCAGTACTTC | CASSPLRDRPYEQYF | TRBJ2-7 | . | . | TRBV11-2
TGTGCCAGCAGGGGGACAGTCTACGAGCAGTACTTC | CASRGTVYEQYF | TRBJ2-7 | . | TRBD1 | TRBV2
TGTGCCAGCAGCTTAGGACAGGGGTCTGGGGCCAACGTCCTGACTTTC | CASSLGQGSGANVLTF | TRBJ2-6 | once | TRBD1 | TRBV13
TGTGCCAGCAGTGCGGGGGGGCAAGAGACCCAGTACTTC | CASSAGGQETQYF | TRBJ2-5 | . | TRBD2 | TRBV2
TGTGCCAGCAGTTACTCTTTAGGTAGCACAGATACGCAGTATTTT | CASSYSLGSTDTQYF | TRBJ2-3 | . | . | TRBV6-5
TGTGCCAGCAGCTTGGGCCAGAAGTACGAGCAGTACTTC | CASSLGQKYEQYF | TRBJ2-7 | . | . | TRBV7-9
TGTGCCAGCAGGCTGCCCGCACAAGAGACCCAGTACTTC | CASRLPAQETQYF | TRBJ2-5 | . | . | TRBV7-9
TGTGCCAGCCCCGGACAGGGGGAGTACGAGCAGTACTTC | CASPGQGEYEQYF | TRBJ2-7 | . | TRBD1 | TRBV6-1
TGTGCCATCAGTGAGCCGCTAGCGGGGCCCAATGAGCAGTTCTTC | CAISEPLAGPNEQFF | TRBJ2-1 | . | TRBD2 | TRBV10-3
TGTGCCAGTGCTGGGACAGGGTGGGACGAGCAGTACTTC | CASAGTGWDEQYF | TRBJ2-7 | . | TRBD1 | TRBV19
TGCAGTGCTAGAGACTCTGGACAGGGGGCGCGATACGAGCAGTACTTC | CSARDSGQGARYEQYF | TRBJ2-7 | . | TRBD1 | TRBV20-1
TGTGCCAGCTTGGGGGGGGCGAGCACAGATACGCAGTATTTT | CASLGGASTDTQYF | TRBJ2-3 | . | . | TRBV12-3/TRBV12-4
TGCAGCGTTGCCGGGACAGGGTCGGTCGATCAGCCCCAGCATTTT | CSVAGTGSVDQPQHF | TRBJ1-5 | . | TRBD1 | TRBV29-1
TGTGCCAGCAGTTACGGAGAGGGGTACGAGCAGTACTTC | CASSYGEGYEQYF | TRBJ2-7 | once | . | TRBV6-5
TGTGCCAGCAGTTACGCGGGGGTTGGAGATACGCAGTATTTT | CASSYAGVGDTQYF | TRBJ2-3 | . | TRBD2 | TRBV6-2/TRBV6-3
TGTGCCAGCAGTTTACACGGCATCTACGAGCAGTACTTC | CASSLHGIYEQYF | TRBJ2-7 | . | . | TRBV28
TGTGCCAGCAGCTTGTTAGCGGGGGGCAATGAGCAGTTCTTC | CASSLLAGGNEQFF | TRBJ2-1 | . | TRBD2 | TRBV5-4
TGCGCCAGCAGTTTTACACGGTTCGCAACTAATGAAAAACTGTTTTTT | CASSFTRFATNEKLFF | TRBJ1-4 | . | . | TRBV5-1
TGTGCCAGCAGCCAAGATCTAGGCACGGGCTACGAGCAGTACTTC | CASSQDLGTGYEQYF | TRBJ2-7 | . | . | TRBV3-1
TGTGCCAGCAGCTACGTGTCTAGCGCGGAGACCCAGTACTTC | CASSYVSSAETQYF | TRBJ2-5 | . | . | TRBV6-2/TRBV6-3
TGCGCCAGCAGCCAAGATCCGGACAGGCCCTACTACGAGCAGTACTTC | CASSQDPDRPYYEQYF | TRBJ2-7 | . | TRBD1 | TRBV4-1
TGTGCCAGTAGTATTGGAGCGGGGGGGAACAATGAGCAGTTCTTC | CASSIGAGGNNEQFF | TRBJ2-1 | . | TRBD2 | TRBV19
TGTGCCAGCAGTTCGGGACTAGCCAAAAACATTCAGTACTTC | CASSSGLAKNIQYF | TRBJ2-4 | once | . | TRBV28
TGTGCCAGCAGGACCACAGGTTCACCTTCCCACGAGCAGTACTTC | CASRTTGSPSHEQYF | TRBJ2-7 | . | . | TRBV28
TGTGCCACCAGCGAAGGGACAGAGACCTACGAGCAGTACTTC | CATSEGTETYEQYF | TRBJ2-7 | once | TRBD1 | TRBV15
TGTGCCAGCATTCGGTACAATGAGCAGTTCTTC | CASIRYNEQFF | TRBJ2-1 | once | . | TRBV27
TGTGCCAGTTACACTTCAGATACGCAGTATTTT | CASYTSDTQYF | TRBJ2-3 | . | . | TRBV27
TGTGCCAGCCGCCTACGAGGATGTCAGCCCCAGCATTTT | CASRLRGCQPQHF | TRBJ1-5 | . | . | TRBV21-1
TGTGCCAGCAGCCACGGACAGGGAGGCACAGATACGCAGTATTTT | CASSHGQGGTDTQYF | TRBJ2-3 | . | TRBD1 | TRBV5-6